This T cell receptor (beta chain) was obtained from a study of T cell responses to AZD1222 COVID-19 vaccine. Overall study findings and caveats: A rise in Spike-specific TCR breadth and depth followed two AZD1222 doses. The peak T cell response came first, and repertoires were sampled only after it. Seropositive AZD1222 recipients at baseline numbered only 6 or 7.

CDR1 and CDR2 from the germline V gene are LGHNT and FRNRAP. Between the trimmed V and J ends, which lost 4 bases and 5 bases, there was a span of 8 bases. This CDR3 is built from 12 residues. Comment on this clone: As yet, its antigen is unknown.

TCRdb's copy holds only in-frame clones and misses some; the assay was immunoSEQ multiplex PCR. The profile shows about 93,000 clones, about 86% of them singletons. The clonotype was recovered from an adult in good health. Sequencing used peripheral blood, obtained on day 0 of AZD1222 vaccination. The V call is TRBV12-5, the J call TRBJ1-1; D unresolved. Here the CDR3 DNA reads TGTGCTAGTGGTTATTCGGGGACTGAAGCTTTCTTT. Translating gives CASGYSGTEAFF.